This T cell receptor beta chain stems from a study of blood T cells in healthy people across ages. Study findings and constraints: Naive T cell percentage showed a strong correlation with TCR beta diversity. Older individuals had lower TCR beta diversity per million T cells (the decline was roughly linear). Expanded clonotype changes were possibly confounded by unknown donor CMV status.

Healthy individuals of Caucasian origin from Russia, aged roughly 6 to 100, served as donors. Notes on this clonotype: Its antigen is not identified. Its ends do not fully match the called genes, so a read error is possible.

The CDR3 runs 16 residues. The germline V gene encodes CDR1 SSHAT and CDR2 FNYEAQ (reference sequence). A J-beta primer mix and a sample-barcoded 5' primer were used in a second PCR of about 7 to 12 cycles. One entry per CDR3 protein, called by TCRdb with MiXCR from the 5' RACE reads. The table has some 1.1 million distinct CDR3 sequences, under 40% seen once; the top ten hold over 10%. Sequenced: blood. V usage is TRBV7-7 and J usage is TRBJ2-2; perhaps TRBD2 as D (5 bases). This receptor was taken from a man aged 18 to 30 in good health. CDR3 residues: CASSLALQPQAGELFF. The CDR3 nucleotides are TGTGCTAGCAGCTTAGCGCTCCAGCCCCAAGCCGGGGAGCTGTTTTTT.